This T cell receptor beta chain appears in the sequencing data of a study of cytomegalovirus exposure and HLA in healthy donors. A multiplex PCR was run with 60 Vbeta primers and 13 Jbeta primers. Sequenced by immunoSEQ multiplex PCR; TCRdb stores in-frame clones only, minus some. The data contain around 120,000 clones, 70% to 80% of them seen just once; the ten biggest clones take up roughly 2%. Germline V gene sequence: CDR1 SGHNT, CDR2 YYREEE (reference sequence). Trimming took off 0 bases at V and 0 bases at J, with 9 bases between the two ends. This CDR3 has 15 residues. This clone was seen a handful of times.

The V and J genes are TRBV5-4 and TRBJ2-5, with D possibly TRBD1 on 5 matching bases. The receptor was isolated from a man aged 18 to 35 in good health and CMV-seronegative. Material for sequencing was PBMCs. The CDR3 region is CASSLGRTNQETQYF. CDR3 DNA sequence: TGTGCCAGCAGCTTGGGGCGGACAAACCAAGAGACCCAGTACTTC.